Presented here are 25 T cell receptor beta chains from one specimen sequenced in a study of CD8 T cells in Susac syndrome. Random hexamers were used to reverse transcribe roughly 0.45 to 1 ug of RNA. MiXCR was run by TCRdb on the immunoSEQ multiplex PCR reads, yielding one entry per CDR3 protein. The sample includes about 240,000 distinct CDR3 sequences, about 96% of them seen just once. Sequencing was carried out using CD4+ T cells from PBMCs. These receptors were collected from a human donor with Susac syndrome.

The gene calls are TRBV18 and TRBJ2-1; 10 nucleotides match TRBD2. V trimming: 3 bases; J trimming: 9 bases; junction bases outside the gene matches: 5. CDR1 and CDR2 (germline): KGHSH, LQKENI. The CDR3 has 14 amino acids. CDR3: CASSPSGRASEQFF. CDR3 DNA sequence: TGTGCCAGCTCACCGAGCGGGAGGGCCAGTGAGCAGTTCTTC.

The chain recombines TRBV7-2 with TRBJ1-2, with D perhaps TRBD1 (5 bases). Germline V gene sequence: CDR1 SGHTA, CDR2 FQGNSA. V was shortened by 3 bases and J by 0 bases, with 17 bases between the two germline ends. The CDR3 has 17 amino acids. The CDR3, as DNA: TGTGCCAGCAGCTTCACGGAGGGGATACGAACTAACTATGGCTACACCTTC. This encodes CASSFTEGIRTNYGYTF.

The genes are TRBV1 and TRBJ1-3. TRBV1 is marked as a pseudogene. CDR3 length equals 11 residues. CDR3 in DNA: TGCACCAGCAGCCGAGGAAACACCATATATTTT. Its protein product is CTSSRGNTIYF.

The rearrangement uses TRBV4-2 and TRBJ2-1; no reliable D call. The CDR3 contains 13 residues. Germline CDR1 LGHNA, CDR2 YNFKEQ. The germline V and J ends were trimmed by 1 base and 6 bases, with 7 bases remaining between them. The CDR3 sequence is CASSQVRPNEQFF. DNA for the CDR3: TGTGCCAGCAGCCAAGTTAGACCCAATGAGCAGTTCTTC.

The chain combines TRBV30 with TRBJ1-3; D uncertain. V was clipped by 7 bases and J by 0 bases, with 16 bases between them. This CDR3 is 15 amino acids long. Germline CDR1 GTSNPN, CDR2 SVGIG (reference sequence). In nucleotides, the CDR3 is TGTGCCTCTTCCCCGGGCCACCCCTCTGGAAACACCATATATTTT. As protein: CASSPGHPSGNTIYF.

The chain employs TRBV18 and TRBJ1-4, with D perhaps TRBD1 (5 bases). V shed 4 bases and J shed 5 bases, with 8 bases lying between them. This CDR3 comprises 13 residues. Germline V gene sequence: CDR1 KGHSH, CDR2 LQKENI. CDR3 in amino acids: CASSLQENEKLFF. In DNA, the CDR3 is TGTGCCAGCTCACTACAGGAGAATGAAAAACTGTTTTTT.

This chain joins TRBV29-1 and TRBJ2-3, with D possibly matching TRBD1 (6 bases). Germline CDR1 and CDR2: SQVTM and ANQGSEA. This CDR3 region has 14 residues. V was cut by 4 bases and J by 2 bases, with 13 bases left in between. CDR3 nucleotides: TGCAGCGTTGCGTTGGGACACCTCACAGATACGCAGTATTTT. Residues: CSVALGHLTDTQYF.

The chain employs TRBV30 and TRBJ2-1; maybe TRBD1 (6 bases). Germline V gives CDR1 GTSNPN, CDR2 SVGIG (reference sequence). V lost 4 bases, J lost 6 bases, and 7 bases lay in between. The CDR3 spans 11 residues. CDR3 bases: TGTGCCTGGAAACAGGGCAATGAGCAGTTCTTC. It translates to CAWKQGNEQFF. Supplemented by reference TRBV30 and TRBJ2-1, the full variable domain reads SQTIHQWPATLVQPVGSPLSLECTVEGTSNPNLYWYRQAAGRGLQLLFYSVGIGQISSEVPQNLSASRPQDRQFILSSKKLLLSDSGFYLCAWKQGNEQFFGPGTRLTVL.

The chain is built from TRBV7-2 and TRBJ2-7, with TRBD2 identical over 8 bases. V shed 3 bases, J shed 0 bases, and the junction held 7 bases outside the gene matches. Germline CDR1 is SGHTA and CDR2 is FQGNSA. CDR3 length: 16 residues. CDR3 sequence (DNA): TGTGCCAGCAGCTTTACGAGCGGGAGCAGCTCCTACGAGCAGTACTTC. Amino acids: CASSFTSGSSSYEQYF.

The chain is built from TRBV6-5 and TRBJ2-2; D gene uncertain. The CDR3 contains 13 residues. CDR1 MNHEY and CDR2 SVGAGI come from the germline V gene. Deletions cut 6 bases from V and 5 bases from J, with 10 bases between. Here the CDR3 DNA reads TGTGCCAGCAGCCTAACTCGTACCGGGGAGCTGTTTTTT. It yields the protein CASSLTRTGELFF.

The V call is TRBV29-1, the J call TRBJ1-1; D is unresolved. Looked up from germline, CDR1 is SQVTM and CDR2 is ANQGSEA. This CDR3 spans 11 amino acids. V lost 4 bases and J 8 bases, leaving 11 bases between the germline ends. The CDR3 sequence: CSVGTFREAFF. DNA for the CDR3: TGCAGCGTTGGTACTTTCCGAGAAGCTTTCTTT.

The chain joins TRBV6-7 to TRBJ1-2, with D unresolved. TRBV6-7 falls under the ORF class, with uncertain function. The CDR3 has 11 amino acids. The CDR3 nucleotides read TGTGCTAAACCGAGCGCCGGTGGCTACACCTTC. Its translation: CAKPSAGGYTF.

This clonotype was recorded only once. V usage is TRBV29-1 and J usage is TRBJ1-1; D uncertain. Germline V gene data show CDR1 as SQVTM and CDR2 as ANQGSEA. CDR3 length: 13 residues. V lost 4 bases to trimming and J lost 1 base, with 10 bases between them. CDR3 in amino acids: CSVVPTSNTEAFF. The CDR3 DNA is TGCAGCGTTGTACCCACTTCGAACACTGAAGCTTTCTTT. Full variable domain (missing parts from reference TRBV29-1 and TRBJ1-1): SAVISQKPSRDICQRGTSLTIQCQVDSQVTMMFWYRQQPGQSLTLIATANQGSEATYESGFVIDKFPISRPNLTFSTLTVSNMSPEDSSIYLCSVVPTSNTEAFFGQGTRLTVV.

Written as DNA, the CDR3 is TGTGCCAGCAGCAGTCAATCCGAGCAGTACTTC. Protein product: CASSSQSEQYF. The chain recombines TRBV9 with TRBJ2-7, with no clear D. Germline CDR1 SGDLS, CDR2 YYNGEE. The CDR3 runs 11 residues. V was pared by 4 bases and J by 6 bases, with 8 bases between.

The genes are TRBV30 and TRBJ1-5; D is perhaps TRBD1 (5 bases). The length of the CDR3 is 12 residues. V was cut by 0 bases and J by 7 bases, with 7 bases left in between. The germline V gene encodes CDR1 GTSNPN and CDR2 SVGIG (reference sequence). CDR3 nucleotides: TGTGCCTGGAGTGTCGGGGGGCAGCCCCAGCATTTT. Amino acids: CAWSVGGQPQHF.

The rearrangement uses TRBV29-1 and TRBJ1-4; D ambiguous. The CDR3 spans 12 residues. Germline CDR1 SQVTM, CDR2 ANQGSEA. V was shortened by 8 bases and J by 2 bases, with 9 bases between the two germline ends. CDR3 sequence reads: CSFRATNEKLFF. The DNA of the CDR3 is TGCAGCTTCCGGGCTACTAATGAAAAACTGTTTTTT.

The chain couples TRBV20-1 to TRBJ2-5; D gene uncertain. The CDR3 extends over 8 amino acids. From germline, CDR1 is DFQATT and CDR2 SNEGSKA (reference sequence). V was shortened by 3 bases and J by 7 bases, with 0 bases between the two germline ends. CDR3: CSARTQYF. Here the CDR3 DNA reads TGCAGTGCTAGGACCCAGTACTTC.

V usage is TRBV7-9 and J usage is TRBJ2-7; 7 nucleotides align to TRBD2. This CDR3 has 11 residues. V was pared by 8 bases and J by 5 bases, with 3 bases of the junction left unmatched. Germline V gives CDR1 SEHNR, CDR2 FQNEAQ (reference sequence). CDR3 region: CASGGSHEQYF. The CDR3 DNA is TGTGCCAGCGGCGGGAGCCACGAGCAGTACTTC.

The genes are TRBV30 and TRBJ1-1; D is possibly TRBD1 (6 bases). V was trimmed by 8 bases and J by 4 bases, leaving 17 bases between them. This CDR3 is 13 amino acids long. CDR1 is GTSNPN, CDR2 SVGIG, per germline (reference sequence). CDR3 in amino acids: CAGLGDRTTEAFF. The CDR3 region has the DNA TGTGCCGGGCTGGGTGACAGGACCACTGAAGCTTTCTTT.

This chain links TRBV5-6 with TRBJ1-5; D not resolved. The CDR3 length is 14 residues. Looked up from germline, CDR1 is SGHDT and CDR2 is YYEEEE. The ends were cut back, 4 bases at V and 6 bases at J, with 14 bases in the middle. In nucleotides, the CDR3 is TGTGCCAGCAGCGACAACGTAGGGTCTCAGCCCCAGCATTTT. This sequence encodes CASSDNVGSQPQHF.

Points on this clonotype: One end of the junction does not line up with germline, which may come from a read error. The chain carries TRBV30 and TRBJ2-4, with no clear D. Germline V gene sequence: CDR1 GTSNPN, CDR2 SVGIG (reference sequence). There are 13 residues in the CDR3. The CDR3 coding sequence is TGTGCCTGGAGTACTGCAGCCAAAACCATTCAGTACTTC. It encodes CAWSTAAKTIQYF.

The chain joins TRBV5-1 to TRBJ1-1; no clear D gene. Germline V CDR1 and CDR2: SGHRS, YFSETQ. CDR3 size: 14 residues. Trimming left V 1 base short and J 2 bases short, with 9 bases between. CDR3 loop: CASSLSAPNTEAFF. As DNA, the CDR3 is TGCGCCAGCAGCTTGTCCGCGCCAAACACTGAAGCTTTCTTT. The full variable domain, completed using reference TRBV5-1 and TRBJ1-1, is KAGVTQTPRYLIKTRGQQVTLSCSPISGHRSVSWYQQTPGQGLQFLFEYFSETQRNKGNFPGRFSGRQFSNSRSEMNVSTLELGDSALYLCASSLSAPNTEAFFGQGTRLTVV.

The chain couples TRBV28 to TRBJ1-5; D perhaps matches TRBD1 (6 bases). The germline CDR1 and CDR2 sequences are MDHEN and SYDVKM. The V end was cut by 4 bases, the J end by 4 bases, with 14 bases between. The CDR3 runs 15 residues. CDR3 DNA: TGTGCCAGCAGTTCCTCCGGGACAATAAATCAGCCCCAGCATTTT. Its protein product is CASSSSGTINQPQHF. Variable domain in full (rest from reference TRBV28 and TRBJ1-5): DVKVTQSSRYLVKRTGEKVFLECVQDMDHENMFWYRQDPGLGLRLIYFSYDVKMKEKGDIPEGYSVSREKKERFSLILESASTNQTSMYLCASSSSGTINQPQHFGDGTRLSIL.

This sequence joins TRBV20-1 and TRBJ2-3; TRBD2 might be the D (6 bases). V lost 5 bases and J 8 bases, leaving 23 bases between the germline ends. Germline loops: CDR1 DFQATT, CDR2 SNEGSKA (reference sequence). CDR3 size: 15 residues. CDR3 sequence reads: CSASDPGGPAGTQYF. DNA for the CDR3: TGCAGTGCTTCAGATCCCGGGGGTCCAGCTGGTACGCAGTATTTT.

The CDR3 reads CASSERNEKLFF. The CDR3, as DNA: TGTGCCAGCAGTGAGAGGAATGAAAAACTGTTTTTT. The chain carries TRBV25-1 and TRBJ1-4; unclear D gene. The CDR3 has 12 residues. Trimming cost V 3 bases and J 5 bases, with 4 bases left between them. The germline V gene encodes CDR1 MGHDK and CDR2 SYGVNS.